The sequence of this TCR beta chain was determined in a study of OX40 agonist ivuxolimab in advanced cancers. Assay: immunoSEQ multiplex PCR; the TCRdb copy retains only in-frame clones and omits some. The data contain 96,000 or so clones, approximately 80% of them singletons. Study results and caveats: At 0.1 to 3.0 mg/kg and by week 6, CD4+ and CD8+ T cells in the blood had expanded clonally.

Comments on this clone: No antigen is known for it.

Trimming took 3 bases from V and 7 from J; bases not matched to a gene: 7. The CDR3 has 14 amino acids. The germline V gene encodes CDR1 LNHDA and CDR2 SQIVND (reference sequence). Sequenced here: CD4+ or CD8+ T cells sorted from blood, sampled in a trial of the OX40 agonist ivuxolimab. The clonotype originates from an adult with an advanced solid tumor such as melanoma, head and neck, liver or kidney cancer. The chain has TRBV19 and TRBJ2-7; 9 bases are a match to TRBD1. The DNA of the CDR3 is TGTGCCAGTAGTATTTCACAGGGGGCCGGGGAGCAGTACTTC. Protein: CASSISQGAGEQYF.